The 22 T cell receptor beta chains below come from one sample, sequenced in a study of cytomegalovirus exposure and HLA in healthy donors. Primers included in the PCR were 60 Vbeta and 13 Jbeta primers. Using immunoSEQ multiplex PCR, the repertoire was profiled, and TCRdb retains in-frame clones only, with some absent. The sample holds about 78,000 clones, about 80% seen once. The sample taken for sequencing was PBMCs. Source of these receptors: a woman aged 50 to 65 in good health and CMV-seropositive.

V usage is TRBV10-1 and J usage is TRBJ1-2, with a tentative D call TRBD1 (6 bases). Trimming took off 5 bases at V and 2 bases at J, with 9 bases between the two ends. CDR3 length: 13 residues. Looked up from germline, CDR1 is WNHNN and CDR2 is SYGVQD (reference sequence). CDR3: CASSMTGNYGYTF. The CDR3 coding sequence is TGCGCCAGCAGTATGACAGGAAACTATGGCTACACCTTC.

This chain joins TRBV15 and TRBJ2-1, with TRBD2 matching over 8 bases. From germline, CDR1 is LNHNV and CDR2 YYDKDF (reference sequence). This CDR3 has 16 amino acids. V lost 2 bases to trimming and J lost 1 base; unmatched junction nucleotides: 4. CDR3 sequence (DNA): TGTGCCACCAGCAGACAGCCTAGCGGGTCCTACAATGAGCAGTTCTTC. This encodes CATSRQPSGSYNEQFF.

The rearrangement uses TRBV7-9 and TRBJ2-5, with a weak D call TRBD2 (6 bases). V lost 3 bases, J lost 0 bases, and 11 bases lay in between. CDR1 is SEHNR and CDR2 is FQNEAQ in the germline V gene (reference sequence). CDR3 length: 15 amino acids. The CDR3 region is CASSLGGTDQETQYF. The CDR3, as DNA: TGTGCCAGCAGCTTGGGAGGTACGGACCAAGAGACCCAGTACTTC. The full variable domain, with the rest looked up from reference TRBV7-9 and TRBJ2-5, is DTGVSQNPRHKITKRGQNVTFRCDPISEHNRLYWYRQTLGQGPEFLTYFQNEAQLEKSRLLSDRFSAERPKGSFSTLEIQRTEQGDSAMYLCASSLGGTDQETQYFGPGTRLLVL.

J is TRBJ2-3 and V is TRBV28; 10 bases match TRBD2. V shed 5 bases, J shed 1 base, and the junction held 27 bases outside the gene matches. Germline CDR1 is MDHEN and CDR2 is SYDVKM. The CDR3 spans 23 residues. For the CDR3, the DNA is TGTGCCAGCAGTCTGTTCCGGGATCAAGAATCTAGCGGGAGAGGGGCGCGCACAGATACGCAGTATTTT. It translates to CASSLFRDQESSGRGARTDTQYF.

The CDR3 spells CASSLRDTGRPNYGYTF. CDR3 sequence (DNA): TGCGCCAGCAGCTTGCGGGACACAGGGCGTCCTAACTATGGCTACACCTTC. The chain carries TRBV5-1 and TRBJ1-2, with D possibly TRBD1 on 6 matching bases. V lost 1 base, J lost 0 bases, and 16 bases lay in between. CDR1 and CDR2 from the germline V gene are SGHRS and YFSETQ. This CDR3 comprises 17 residues.

The rearrangement links TRBV9 to TRBJ1-3; D remains unclear. Between the trimmed V and J ends, which lost 0 bases and 3 bases, there was a span of 10 bases. CDR3 length: 15 residues. CDR1 SGDLS and CDR2 YYNGEE come from the germline V gene. CDR3 bases: TGTGCCAGCAGCGTAGACAGTACGATTGGAAACACCATATATTTT. Its protein is CASSVDSTIGNTIYF.

The CDR3, as DNA: TGTGCCAGCAGCTTAGTAGGGCTCGGGAACGAGCAGTACTTC. It encodes CASSLVGLGNEQYF. The chain recombines TRBV7-9 with TRBJ2-7, with D possibly TRBD2 on 5 matching bases. Germline CDR1 is SEHNR and CDR2 is FQNEAQ (reference sequence). V lost 1 base to trimming and J lost 5 bases, with 12 bases between them. This CDR3 spans 14 amino acids.

V and J are TRBV4-1 and TRBJ2-6; D unresolved. The CDR3 loop spans 15 amino acids. The V end lost 5 bases, the J end lost 0 bases, and 8 bases lay between the germline ends. CDR1 and CDR2 from the germline V gene are MGHRA and YSYEKL. The CDR3 region is CASSSPRSGANVLTF. The CDR3 nucleotides are TGCGCCAGCAGCTCTCCGCGCTCTGGGGCCAACGTCCTGACTTTC.

The rearrangement joins TRBV7-6 to TRBJ2-1; TRBD1 aligns across 11 bases. Germline V gene data show CDR1 as SGHVS and CDR2 as FNYEAQ. J gave up 7 bases and V 3 bases, and 5 bases lay outside the gene matches. This CDR3 region has 15 residues. CDR3 residues: CASSFPGTGGNEQFF. CDR3 bases: TGTGCCAGCAGCTTTCCCGGGACAGGGGGGAATGAGCAGTTCTTC. Full variable domain (rest looked up from reference TRBV7-6 and TRBJ2-1): GAGVSQSPRYKVTKRGQDVALRCDPISGHVSLYWYRQALGQGPEFLTYFNYEAQQDKSGLPNDRFSAERPEGSISTLTIQRTEQRDSAMYRCASSFPGTGGNEQFFGPGTRLTVL.

This clone occurred a few times. This chain joins TRBV6-5 and TRBJ2-1, with D possibly matching TRBD1 (6 bases). CDR1 is MNHEY and CDR2 is SVGAGI in the germline V gene. Trimming cost V 5 bases and J 5 bases, with 10 bases left between them. The CDR3 is made up of 13 amino acids. DNA of the CDR3: TGTGCCAGCAGTCGACAGGCCCACAATGAGCAGTTCTTC. Residues: CASSRQAHNEQFF.

The rearrangement links TRBV19 to TRBJ1-4; possible D gene TRBD1, 6 bases. This CDR3 has 16 residues. Germline lookup yields CDR1 LNHDA and CDR2 SQIVND (reference sequence). The V end lost 8 bases, the J end lost 0 bases, and 16 bases lay between the germline ends. CDR3 amino acids: CASALGGAATNEKLFF. CDR3 bases: TGTGCCAGTGCCCTAGGGGGGGCGGCAACTAATGAAAAACTGTTTTTT.

The chain carries TRBV19 and TRBJ1-5; D gene unclear. CDR3 size: 13 residues. The V end was cut by 3 bases, the J end by 7 bases, with 10 bases between. Germline CDR1 and CDR2: LNHDA and SQIVND (reference sequence). The CDR3 DNA is TGTGCCAGTAGTATTGTGGAGGGACAGCCCCAGCATTTT. Its translation is CASSIVEGQPQHF.

This clone has only one observation. The rearrangement links TRBV18 to TRBJ2-3; no reliable D call. Trimming removed 3 bases at V and 4 bases at J, with 11 bases between. Per the germline V gene, CDR1 is KGHSH and CDR2 is LQKENI. This CDR3 has 14 residues. CDR3 DNA sequence: TGTGCCAGCTCACCTTCCCTAGACTCAGATACGCAGTATTTT. Translating it yields CASSPSLDSDTQYF.

The V and J genes are TRBV5-4 and TRBJ1-4; maybe TRBD1 (6 bases). V lost 4 bases to trimming and J lost 3 bases, with 22 bases between them. The CDR3 sequence is 18 residues long. Germline V gene data show CDR1 as SGHNT and CDR2 as YYREEE (reference sequence). The CDR3 DNA reads as TGTGCCAGCAGCCTAATCTCACAGGGAAAGTCCCCTAATGAAAAACTGTTTTTT. It yields the protein CASSLISQGKSPNEKLFF.

V gene TRBV30 combines with J gene TRBJ1-2; D is possibly TRBD1 (5 bases). CDR3 length: 11 residues. Trimming removed 5 bases at V and 8 bases at J, with 12 bases between. The germline V gene encodes CDR1 GTSNPN and CDR2 SVGIG (reference sequence). CDR3 bases: TGTGCCTGGGGCGGAGGGGCGGGCTACACCTTC. Protein sequence: CAWGGGAGYTF.

A few counts support this clone. The chain uses TRBV11-3 and TRBJ2-1; TRBD2 matches at 7 bases. The CDR3 length is 15 residues. Germline V gene sequence: CDR1 SGHNT, CDR2 YENEEA. Trimming at V came to 5 bases and at J to 2 bases, leaving 6 bases not matched to a gene. The DNA for the CDR3 is TGTGCCAGCAGCCCGGGAGCGGGAACCTACAATGAGCAGTTCTTC. Translation gives CASSPGAGTYNEQFF.

The genes are TRBV7-9 and TRBJ2-1; 7 bases align to TRBD2. The CDR3 length is 15 residues. Germline V lookup: CDR1 SEHNR, CDR2 FQNEAQ (reference sequence). Trimming took 0 bases from V and 8 from J; bases not matched to a gene: 7. The CDR3 is CASSLATSVFHEQFF. The CDR3 DNA sequence: TGTGCCAGCAGCTTAGCAACTAGCGTTTTTCATGAGCAGTTCTTC. The whole variable domain, filled in from reference TRBV7-9 and TRBJ2-1, reads DTGVSQNPRHKITKRGQNVTFRCDPISEHNRLYWYRQTLGQGPEFLTYFQNEAQLEKSRLLSDRFSAERPKGSFSTLEIQRTEQGDSAMYLCASSLATSVFHEQFFGPGTRLTVL.

The J gene is TRBJ1-1, the V gene TRBV19, with D perhaps matching TRBD1 (6 bases). CDR1 and CDR2 from the germline V gene are LNHDA and SQIVND (reference sequence). Trimming stripped 3 bases from V and 4 bases from J, with 18 bases between. The CDR3 is made up of 16 amino acids. The CDR3: CASSMSSRGSSTEAFF. In DNA, the CDR3 is TGTGCCAGTAGTATGTCCTCCAGGGGATCCAGCACTGAAGCTTTCTTT.

The V gene is TRBV10-3, the J gene TRBJ2-7; D perhaps matches TRBD1 (6 bases). Looked up from germline, CDR1 is ENHRY and CDR2 is SYGVKD. Between the trimmed V and J ends, which lost 6 bases and 5 bases, there was a span of 17 bases. The CDR3 length is 14 residues. The CDR3: CAISYTGFGDEQYF. The CDR3 DNA reads as TGTGCCATCAGCTATACAGGGTTCGGGGACGAGCAGTACTTC.

This chain joins TRBV5-1 and TRBJ2-1; TRBD1 matches 10 bases. V shed 4 bases and J 7 bases; nucleotides not matched to a gene: 8. The germline gives CDR1 SGHRS, CDR2 YFSETQ. The CDR3 loop spans 15 amino acids. The CDR3 here is CASSQDRGVGNEQFF. Written as DNA, the CDR3 is TGCGCCAGCAGCCAGGACAGGGGGGTGGGTAATGAGCAGTTCTTC. Combining the CDR3 with reference TRBV5-1 and TRBJ2-1 gives the whole variable domain KAGVTQTPRYLIKTRGQQVTLSCSPISGHRSVSWYQQTPGQGLQFLFEYFSETQRNKGNFPGRFSGRQFSNSRSEMNVSTLELGDSALYLCASSQDRGVGNEQFFGPGTRLTVL.

A single count supports this clone. The rearrangement uses TRBV30 and TRBJ1-5, with D possibly TRBD1 on 5 matching bases. This CDR3 spans 13 amino acids. Trimming left V 2 bases short and J 5 bases short, with 10 bases between. Per germline, CDR1 GTSNPN and CDR2 SVGIG (reference sequence). The CDR3 DNA reads as TGTGCCTGGAGTCGGAGGGGAGATCAGCCCCAGCATTTT. As protein: CAWSRRGDQPQHF.

The rearrangement uses TRBV5-1 and TRBJ1-1, with D tentatively TRBD1 (5 bases). Germline CDR1 and CDR2: SGHRS and YFSETQ. CDR3 length equals 15 residues. Trimming pared 6 bases from V and 5 bases from J, leaving 20 bases between. CDR3 sequence: CASKSRGGEGTEAFF. The CDR3 DNA is TGCGCCAGCAAGTCCCGGGGGGGAGAGGGAACTGAAGCTTTCTTT.